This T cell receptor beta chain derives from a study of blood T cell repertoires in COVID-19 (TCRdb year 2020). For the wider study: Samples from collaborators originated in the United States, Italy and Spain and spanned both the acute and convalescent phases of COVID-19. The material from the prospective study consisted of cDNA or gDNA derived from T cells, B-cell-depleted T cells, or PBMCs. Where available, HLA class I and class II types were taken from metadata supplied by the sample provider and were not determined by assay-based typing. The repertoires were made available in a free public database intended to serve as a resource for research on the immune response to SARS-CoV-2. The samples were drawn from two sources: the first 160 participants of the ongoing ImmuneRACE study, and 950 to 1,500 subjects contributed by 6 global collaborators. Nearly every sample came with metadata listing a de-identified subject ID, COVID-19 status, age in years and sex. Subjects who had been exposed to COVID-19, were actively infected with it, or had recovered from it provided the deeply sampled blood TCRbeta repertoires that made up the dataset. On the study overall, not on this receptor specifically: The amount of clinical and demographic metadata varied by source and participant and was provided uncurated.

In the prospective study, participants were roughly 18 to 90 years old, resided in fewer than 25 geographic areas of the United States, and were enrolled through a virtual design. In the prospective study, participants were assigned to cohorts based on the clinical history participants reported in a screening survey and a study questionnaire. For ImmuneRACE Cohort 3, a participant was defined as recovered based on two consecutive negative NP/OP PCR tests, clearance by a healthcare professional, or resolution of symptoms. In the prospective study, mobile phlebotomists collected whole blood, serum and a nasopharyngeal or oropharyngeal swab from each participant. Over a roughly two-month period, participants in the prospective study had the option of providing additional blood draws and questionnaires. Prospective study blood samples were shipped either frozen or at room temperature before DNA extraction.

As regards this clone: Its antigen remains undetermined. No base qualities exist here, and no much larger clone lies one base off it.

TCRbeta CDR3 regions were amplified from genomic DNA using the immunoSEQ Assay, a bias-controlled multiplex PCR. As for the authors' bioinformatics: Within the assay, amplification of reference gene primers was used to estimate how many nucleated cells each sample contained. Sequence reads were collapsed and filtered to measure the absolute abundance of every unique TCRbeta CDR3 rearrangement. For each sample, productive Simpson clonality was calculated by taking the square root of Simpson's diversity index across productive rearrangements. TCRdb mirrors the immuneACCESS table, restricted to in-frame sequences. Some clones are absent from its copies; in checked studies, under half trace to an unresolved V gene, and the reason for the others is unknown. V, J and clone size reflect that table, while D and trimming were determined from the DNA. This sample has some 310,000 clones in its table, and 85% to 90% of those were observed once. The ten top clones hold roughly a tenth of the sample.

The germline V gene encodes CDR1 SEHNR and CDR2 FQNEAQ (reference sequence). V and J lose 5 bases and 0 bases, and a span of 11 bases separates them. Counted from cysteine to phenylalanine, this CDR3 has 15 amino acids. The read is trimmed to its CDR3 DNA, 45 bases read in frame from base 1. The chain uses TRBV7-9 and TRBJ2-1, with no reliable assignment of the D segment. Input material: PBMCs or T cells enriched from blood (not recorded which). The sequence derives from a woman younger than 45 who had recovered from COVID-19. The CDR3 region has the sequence CASSIARSSYNEQFF. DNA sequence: TGTGCCAGCAGCATCGCTAGGAGCTCCTACAATGAGCAGTTCTTC.